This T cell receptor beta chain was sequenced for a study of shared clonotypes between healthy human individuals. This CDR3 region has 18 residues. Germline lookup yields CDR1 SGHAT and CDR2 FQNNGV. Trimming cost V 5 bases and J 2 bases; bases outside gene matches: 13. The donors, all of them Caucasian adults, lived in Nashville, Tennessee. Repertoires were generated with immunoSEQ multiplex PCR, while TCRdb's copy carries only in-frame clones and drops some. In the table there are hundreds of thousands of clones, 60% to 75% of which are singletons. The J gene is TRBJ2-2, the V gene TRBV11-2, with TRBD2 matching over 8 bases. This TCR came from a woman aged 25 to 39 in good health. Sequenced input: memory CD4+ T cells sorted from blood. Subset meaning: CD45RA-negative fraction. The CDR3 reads CASSLLVTGGRNTGELFF. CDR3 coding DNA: TGTGCCAGCAGCCTACTGGTTACGGGAGGGAGAAACACCGGGGAGCTGTTTTTT.